This TCR beta chain was sequenced in a study of control samples from healthy donors and cancer patients. Germline-derived CDR1 and CDR2 are MNHEY and SMNVEV (reference sequence). This CDR3 spans 15 amino acids. V was clipped by 7 bases and J by 4 bases; unmatched bases: 10. Profiled with immunoSEQ multiplex PCR; TCRdb holds only in-frame clones, not every one. The sample has about 120,000 clones, about 86% seen once. This chain links TRBV27 with TRBJ2-7; 10 bases are a match to TRBD1. The sample consisted of blood. This clonotype was sampled from a man aged 25-40 years in good health. This chain's CDR3 is CASTPRWGQGYEQYF. CDR3 bases: TGTGCCAGCACTCCTAGGTGGGGACAGGGGTACGAGCAGTACTTC.